This TCR beta chain was documented in a study of blood T cell repertoires in COVID-19. Study in general: Samples taken during acute and convalescent COVID-19 were collected in the United States, Italy and Spain. PBMCs, B-cell-depleted T cells, or T cells provided the cDNA or gDNA that made up the material.

Unmatched junction bases numbered 11, after V lost 9 bases and J lost 0 bases. Germline assignment: CDR1 LNHDA and CDR2 SQIVND (reference sequence). This CDR3 is 16 amino acids long. Authors' processing steps: From reference gene primer amplification, estimates of nucleated cell counts were derived. Clones were sequenced by immunoSEQ multiplex PCR, and TCRdb holds only the in-frame ones, with some missing. V, J and clone size were drawn from that table, and D and trimming were deduced from the DNA. The data contain about 19,000 clones, around 87% of them singletons. The rearrangement links TRBV19 to TRBJ2-1; 7 bases match TRBD2. The sequencing sample was made of peripheral blood. The origin of this receptor is a human donor in a cohort sampled during active COVID-19. This CDR3 is CASPPAGELSYNEQFF. As DNA, the CDR3 is TGTGCCAGCCCCCCGGCGGGAGAGCTCTCCTACAATGAGCAGTTCTTC.